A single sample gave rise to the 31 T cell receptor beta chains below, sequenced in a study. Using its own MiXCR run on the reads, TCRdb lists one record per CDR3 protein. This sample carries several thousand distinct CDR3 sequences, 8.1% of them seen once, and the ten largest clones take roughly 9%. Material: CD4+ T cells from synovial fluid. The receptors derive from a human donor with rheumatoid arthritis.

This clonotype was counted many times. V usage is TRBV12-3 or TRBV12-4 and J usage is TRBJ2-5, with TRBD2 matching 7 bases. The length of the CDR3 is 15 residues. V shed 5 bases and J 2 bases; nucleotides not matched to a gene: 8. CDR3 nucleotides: TGTGCCAGCAGTCTCTCATCTAGCGGACAAGAGACCCAGTACTTC. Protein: CASSLSSSGQETQYF.

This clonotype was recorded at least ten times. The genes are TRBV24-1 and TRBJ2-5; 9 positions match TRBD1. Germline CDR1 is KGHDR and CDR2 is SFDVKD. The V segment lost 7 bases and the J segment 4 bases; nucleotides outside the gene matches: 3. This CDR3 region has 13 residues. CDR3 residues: CATSRQGGETQYF. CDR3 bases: TGTGCCACCAGCCGACAGGGGGGAGAGACCCAGTACTTC.

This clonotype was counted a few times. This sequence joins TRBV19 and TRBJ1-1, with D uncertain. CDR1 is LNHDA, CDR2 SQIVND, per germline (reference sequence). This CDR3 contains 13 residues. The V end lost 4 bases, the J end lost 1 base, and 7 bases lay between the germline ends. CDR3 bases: TGTGCCAGTAGTAAATACAGGAACACTGAAGCTTTCTTT. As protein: CASSKYRNTEAFF.

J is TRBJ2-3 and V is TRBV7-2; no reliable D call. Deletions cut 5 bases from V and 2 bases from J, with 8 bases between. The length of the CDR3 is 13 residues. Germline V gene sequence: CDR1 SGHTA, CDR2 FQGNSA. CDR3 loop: CASSGEPTDTQYF. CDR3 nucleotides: TGTGCCAGCAGCGGGGAACCCACAGATACGCAGTATTTT.

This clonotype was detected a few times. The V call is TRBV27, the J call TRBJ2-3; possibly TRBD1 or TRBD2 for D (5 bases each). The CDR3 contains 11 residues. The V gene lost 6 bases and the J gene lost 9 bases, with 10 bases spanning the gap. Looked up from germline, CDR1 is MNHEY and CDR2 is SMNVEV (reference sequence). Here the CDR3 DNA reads TGTGCCAGCAGCTTTTGGGGGACGCAGTATTTT. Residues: CASSFWGTQYF.

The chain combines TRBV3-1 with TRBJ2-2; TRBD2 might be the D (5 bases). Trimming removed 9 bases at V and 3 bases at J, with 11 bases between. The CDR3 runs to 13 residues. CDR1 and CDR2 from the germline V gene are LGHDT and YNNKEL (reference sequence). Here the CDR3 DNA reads TGTGCCAGTCAACTAGTCGACACCGGGGAGCTGTTTTTT. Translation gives CASQLVDTGELFF.

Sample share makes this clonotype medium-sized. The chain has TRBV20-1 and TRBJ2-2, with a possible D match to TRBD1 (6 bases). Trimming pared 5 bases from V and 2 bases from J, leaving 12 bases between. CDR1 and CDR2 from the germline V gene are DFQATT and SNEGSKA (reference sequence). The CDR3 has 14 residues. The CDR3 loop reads CSARDIANTGELFF. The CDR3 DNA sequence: TGCAGTGCTCGGGACATAGCAAACACCGGGGAGCTGTTTTTT.

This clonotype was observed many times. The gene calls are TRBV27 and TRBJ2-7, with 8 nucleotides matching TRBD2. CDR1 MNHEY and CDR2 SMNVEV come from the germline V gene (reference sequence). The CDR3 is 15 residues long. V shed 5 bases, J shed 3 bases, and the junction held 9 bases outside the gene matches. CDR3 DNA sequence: TGTGCCAGCAGTCAACCCGGGACTAGTAACTACGAGCAGTACTTC. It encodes CASSQPGTSNYEQYF.

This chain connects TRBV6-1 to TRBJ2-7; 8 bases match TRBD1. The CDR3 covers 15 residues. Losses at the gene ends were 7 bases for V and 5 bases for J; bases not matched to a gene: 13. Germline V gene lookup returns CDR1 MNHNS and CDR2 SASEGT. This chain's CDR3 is CASTTIQGVFDEQYF. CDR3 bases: TGTGCCAGCACCACAATACAGGGGGTCTTCGACGAGCAGTACTTC.

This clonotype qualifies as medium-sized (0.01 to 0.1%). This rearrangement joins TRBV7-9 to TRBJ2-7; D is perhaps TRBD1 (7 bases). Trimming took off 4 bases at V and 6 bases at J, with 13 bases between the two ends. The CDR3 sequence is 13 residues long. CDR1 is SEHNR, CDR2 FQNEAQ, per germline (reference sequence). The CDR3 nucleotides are TGTGCCAGCAGCTCGACAGGGACTTCCGAGCAGTACTTC. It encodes CASSSTGTSEQYF.

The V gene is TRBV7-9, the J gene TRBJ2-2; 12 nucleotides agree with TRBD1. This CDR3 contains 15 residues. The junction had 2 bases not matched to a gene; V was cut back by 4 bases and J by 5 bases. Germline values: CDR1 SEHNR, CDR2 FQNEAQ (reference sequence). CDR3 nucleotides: TGTGCCAGCAGCTCGGGACAGGGGGCGACCGGGGAGCTGTTTTTT. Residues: CASSSGQGATGELFF.

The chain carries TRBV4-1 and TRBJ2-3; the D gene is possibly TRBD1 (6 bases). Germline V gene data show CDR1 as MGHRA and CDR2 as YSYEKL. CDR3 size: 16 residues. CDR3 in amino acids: CDRSRQKAQGPDTQYF. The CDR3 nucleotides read TGCGACAGAAGCCGCCAGAAAGCGCAGGGGCCAGATACGCAGTATTTT.

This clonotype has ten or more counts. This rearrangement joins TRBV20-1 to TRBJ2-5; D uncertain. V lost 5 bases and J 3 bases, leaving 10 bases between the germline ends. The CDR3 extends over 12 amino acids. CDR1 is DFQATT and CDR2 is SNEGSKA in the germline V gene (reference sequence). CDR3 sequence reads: CSAVQNKETQYF. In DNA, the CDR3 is TGCAGTGCTGTGCAGAACAAAGAGACCCAGTACTTC.

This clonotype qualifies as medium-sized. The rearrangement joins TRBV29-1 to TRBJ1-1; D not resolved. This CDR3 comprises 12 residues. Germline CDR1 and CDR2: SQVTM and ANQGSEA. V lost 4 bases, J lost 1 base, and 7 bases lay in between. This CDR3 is CSVGGKNTEAFF. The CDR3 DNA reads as TGCAGCGTTGGAGGGAAGAACACTGAAGCTTTCTTT.

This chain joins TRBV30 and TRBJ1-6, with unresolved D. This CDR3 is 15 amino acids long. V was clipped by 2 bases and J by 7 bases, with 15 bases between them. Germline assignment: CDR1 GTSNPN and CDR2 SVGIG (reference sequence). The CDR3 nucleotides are TGTGCCTGGAGTCCCTCCCAAGGAGGGAATTCACCCCTCCACTTT. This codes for CAWSPSQGGNSPLHF.

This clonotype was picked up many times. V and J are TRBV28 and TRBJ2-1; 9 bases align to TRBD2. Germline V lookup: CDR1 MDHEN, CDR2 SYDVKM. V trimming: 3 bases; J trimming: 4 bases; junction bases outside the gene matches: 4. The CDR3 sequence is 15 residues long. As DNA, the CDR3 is TGTGCCAGCAGTTTCAGTAGCGGGGGATACAATGAGCAGTTCTTC. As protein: CASSFSSGGYNEQFF. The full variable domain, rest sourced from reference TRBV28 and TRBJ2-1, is DVKVTQSSRYLVKRTGEKVFLECVQDMDHENMFWYRQDPGLGLRLIYFSYDVKMKEKGDIPEGYSVSREKKERFSLILESASTNQTSMYLCASSFSSGGYNEQFFGPGTRLTVL.

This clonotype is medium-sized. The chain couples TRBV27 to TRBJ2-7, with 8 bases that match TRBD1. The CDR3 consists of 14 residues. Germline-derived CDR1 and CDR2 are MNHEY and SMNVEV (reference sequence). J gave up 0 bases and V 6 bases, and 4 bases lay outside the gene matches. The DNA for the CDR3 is TGTGCCAGCAGAAGGACAGGGAGCTCCTACGAGCAGTACTTC. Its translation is CASRRTGSSYEQYF.

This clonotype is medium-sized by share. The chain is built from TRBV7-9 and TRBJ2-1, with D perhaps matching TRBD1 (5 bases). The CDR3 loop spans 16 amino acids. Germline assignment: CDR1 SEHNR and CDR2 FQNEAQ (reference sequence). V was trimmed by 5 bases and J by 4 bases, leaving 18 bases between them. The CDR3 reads CASSPRRMTVYNEQFF. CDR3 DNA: TGTGCCAGCAGCCCGAGAAGAATGACAGTTTACAATGAGCAGTTCTTC.

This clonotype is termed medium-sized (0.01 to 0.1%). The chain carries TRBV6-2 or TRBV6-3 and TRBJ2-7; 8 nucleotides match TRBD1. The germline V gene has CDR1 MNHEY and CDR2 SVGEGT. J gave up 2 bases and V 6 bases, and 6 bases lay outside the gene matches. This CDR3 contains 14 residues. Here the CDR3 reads CASRPQGAPYEQYF. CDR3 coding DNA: TGTGCCAGCAGGCCCCAGGGGGCGCCCTACGAGCAGTACTTC.

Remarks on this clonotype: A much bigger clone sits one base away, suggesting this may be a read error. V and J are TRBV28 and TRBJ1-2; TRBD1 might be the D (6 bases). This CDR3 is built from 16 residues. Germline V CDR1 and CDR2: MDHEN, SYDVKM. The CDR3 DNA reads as TGTGTCAGCAGTCCGACAGGAGCGTTAGCTAACTATGGCTACACCTTC. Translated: CVSSPTGALANYGYTF.

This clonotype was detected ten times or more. The DNA for the CDR3 is TGCAGTGCTAGCGAAGCGGGAGAATACACAGATACGCAGTATTTT. Its protein product is CSASEAGEYTDTQYF. This chain connects TRBV20-1 to TRBJ2-3, with 8 nucleotides matching TRBD2. CDR3 length: 15 residues. CDR1 and CDR2 from the germline V gene are DFQATT and SNEGSKA (reference sequence). The V and J ends lost 3 bases and 2 bases, in that order; junction bases with no gene match: 7.

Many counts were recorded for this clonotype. DNA of the CDR3: TGTGCCAGCAGCTTTCAGAAAGCGGGGTTCTACGAGCAGTACTTC. It encodes CASSFQKAGFYEQYF. The gene calls are TRBV7-9 and TRBJ2-7, with TRBD2 matching 7 bases. J was trimmed by 3 bases and V by 3 bases; bases with no gene match: 8. In germline, CDR1 is SEHNR, CDR2 FQNEAQ (reference sequence). The CDR3 has 15 residues.

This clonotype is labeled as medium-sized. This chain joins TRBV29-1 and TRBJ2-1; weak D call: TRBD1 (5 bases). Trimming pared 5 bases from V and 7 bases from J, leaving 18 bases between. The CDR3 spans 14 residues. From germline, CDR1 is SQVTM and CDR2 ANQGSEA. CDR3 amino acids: CSVQASRVLNEQFF. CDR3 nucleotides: TGCAGCGTTCAAGCAAGCAGGGTTTTAAATGAGCAGTTCTTC.

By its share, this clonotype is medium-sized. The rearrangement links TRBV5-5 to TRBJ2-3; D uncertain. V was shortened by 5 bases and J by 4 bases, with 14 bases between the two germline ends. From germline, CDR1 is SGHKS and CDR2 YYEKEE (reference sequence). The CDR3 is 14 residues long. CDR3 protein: CASRLDTIADTQYF. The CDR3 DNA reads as TGTGCCAGCAGGCTCGACACGATAGCAGATACGCAGTATTTT.

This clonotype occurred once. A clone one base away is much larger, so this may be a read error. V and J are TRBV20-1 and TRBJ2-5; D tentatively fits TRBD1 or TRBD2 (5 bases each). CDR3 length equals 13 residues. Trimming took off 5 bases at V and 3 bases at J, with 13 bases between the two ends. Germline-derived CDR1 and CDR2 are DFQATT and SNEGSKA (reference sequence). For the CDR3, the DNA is TGCAGTGCTGCCAGGGTGGGAGAAGAGACCCAGTACTTC. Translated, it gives CSAARVGEETQYF.

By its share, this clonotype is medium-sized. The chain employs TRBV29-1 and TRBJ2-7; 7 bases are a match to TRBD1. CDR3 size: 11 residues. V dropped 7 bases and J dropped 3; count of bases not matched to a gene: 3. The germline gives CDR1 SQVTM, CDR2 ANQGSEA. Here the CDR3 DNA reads TGCAGCGCAGGACAGGACTACGAGCAGTACTTC. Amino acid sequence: CSAGQDYEQYF.

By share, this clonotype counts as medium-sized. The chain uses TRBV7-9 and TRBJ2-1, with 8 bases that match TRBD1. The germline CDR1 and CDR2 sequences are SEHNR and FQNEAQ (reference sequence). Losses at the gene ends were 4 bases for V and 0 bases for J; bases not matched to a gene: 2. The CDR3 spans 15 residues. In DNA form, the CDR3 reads TGTGCCAGCAGCTCGACAGGGGACTCCTACAATGAGCAGTTCTTC. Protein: CASSSTGDSYNEQFF.

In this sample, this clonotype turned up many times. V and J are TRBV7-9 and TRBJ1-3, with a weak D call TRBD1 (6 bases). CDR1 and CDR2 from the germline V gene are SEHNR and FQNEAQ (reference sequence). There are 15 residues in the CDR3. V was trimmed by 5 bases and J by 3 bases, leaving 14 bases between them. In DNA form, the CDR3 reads TGTGCCAGCAGCCCTCGGGGGGCAGGTGGAAACACCATATATTTT. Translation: CASSPRGAGGNTIYF.

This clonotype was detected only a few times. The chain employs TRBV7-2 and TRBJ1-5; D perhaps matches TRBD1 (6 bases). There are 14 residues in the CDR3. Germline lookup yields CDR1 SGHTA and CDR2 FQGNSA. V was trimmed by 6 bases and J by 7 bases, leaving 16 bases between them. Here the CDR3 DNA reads TGTGCCAGCAGGCCGGGGGGCTATGAACAGCCCCAGCATTTT. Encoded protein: CASRPGGYEQPQHF.

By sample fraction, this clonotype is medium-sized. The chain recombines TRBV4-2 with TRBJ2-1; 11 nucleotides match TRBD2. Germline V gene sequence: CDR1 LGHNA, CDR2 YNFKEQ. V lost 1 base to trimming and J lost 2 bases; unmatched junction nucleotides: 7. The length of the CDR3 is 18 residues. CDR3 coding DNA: TGTGCCAGCAGCCAAGTCGGGCTAGCGGGAGGAACCTACAATGAGCAGTTCTTC. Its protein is CASSQVGLAGGTYNEQFF.

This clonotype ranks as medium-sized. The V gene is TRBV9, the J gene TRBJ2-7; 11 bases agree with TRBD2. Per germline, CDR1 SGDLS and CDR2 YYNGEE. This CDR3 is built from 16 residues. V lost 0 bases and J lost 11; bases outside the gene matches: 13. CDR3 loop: CASSVDKVLAGAVEYF. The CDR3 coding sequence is TGTGCCAGCAGCGTAGACAAAGTACTAGCGGGAGCGGTAGAGTACTTC.